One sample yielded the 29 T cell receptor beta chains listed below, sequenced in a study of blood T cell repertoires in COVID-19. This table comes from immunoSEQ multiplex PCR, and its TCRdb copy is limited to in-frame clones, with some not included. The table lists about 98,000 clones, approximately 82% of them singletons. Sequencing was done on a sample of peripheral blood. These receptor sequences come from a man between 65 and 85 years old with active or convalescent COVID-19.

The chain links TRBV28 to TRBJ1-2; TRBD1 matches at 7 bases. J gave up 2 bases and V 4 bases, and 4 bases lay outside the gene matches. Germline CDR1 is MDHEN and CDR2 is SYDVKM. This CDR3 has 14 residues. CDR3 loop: CASSSGTDNYGYTF. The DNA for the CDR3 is TGTGCCAGCAGTTCCGGGACAGACAACTATGGCTACACCTTC.

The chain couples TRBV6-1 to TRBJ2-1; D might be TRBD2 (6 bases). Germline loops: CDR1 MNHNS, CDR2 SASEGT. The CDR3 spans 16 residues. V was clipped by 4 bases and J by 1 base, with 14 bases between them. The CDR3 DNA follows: TGTGCCAGCAGTGTTCGGGGGTCAGGGTCCTACAATGAGCAGTTCTTC. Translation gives CASSVRGSGSYNEQFF.

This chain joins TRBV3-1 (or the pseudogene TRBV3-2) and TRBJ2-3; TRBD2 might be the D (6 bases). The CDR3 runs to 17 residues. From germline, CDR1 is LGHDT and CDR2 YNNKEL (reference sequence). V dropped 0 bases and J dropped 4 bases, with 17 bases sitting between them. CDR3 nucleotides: TGTGCCAGCAGCCAAGATCGTCGGGGAGGAGCAGCAGATACGCAGTATTTT. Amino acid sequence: CASSQDRRGGAADTQYF.

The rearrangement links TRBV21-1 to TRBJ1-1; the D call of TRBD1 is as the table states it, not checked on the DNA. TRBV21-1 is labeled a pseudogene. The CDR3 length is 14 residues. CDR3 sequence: CASSKQGDGTEAFF. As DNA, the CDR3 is TGTGCCAGCAGCAAACAAGGGGATGGTACTGAAGCTTTCTTT.

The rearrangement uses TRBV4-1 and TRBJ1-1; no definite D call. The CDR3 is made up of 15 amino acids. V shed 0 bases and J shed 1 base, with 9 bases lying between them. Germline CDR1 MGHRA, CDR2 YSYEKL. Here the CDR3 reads CASSQDSHQNTEAFF. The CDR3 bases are TGCGCCAGCAGCCAAGATAGCCATCAGAACACTGAAGCTTTCTTT.

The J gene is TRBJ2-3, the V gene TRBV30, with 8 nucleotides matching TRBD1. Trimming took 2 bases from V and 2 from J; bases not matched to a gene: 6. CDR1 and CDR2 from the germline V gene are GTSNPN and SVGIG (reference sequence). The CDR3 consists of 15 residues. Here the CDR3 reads CAWSPGGPVTDTQYF. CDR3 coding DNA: TGTGCCTGGAGTCCAGGGGGCCCGGTCACAGATACGCAGTATTTT.

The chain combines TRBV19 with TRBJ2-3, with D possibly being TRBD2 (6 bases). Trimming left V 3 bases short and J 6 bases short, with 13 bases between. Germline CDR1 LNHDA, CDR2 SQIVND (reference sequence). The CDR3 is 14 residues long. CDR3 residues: CASSMNIAVDTQYF. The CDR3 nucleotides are TGTGCCAGTAGTATGAACATAGCGGTCGATACGCAGTATTTT.

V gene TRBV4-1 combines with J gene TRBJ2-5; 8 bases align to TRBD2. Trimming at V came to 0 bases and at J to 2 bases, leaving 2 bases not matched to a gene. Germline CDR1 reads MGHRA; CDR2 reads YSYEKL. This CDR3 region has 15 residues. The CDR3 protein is CASSQDPGGQETQYF. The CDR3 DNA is TGCGCCAGCAGCCAAGACCCGGGGGGGCAAGAGACCCAGTACTTC.

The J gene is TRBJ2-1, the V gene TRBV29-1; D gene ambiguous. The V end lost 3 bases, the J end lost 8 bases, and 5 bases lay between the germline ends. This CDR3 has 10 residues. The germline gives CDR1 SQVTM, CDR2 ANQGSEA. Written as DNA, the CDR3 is TGCAGCGTTGAGACTTATGAGCAGTTCTTC. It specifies CSVETYEQFF.

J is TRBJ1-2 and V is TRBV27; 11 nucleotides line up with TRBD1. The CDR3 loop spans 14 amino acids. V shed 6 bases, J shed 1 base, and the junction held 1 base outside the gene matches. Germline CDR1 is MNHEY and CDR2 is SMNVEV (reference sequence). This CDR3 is CASRGTGGNYGYTF. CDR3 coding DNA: TGTGCCAGCAGAGGGACAGGGGGTAACTATGGCTACACCTTC.

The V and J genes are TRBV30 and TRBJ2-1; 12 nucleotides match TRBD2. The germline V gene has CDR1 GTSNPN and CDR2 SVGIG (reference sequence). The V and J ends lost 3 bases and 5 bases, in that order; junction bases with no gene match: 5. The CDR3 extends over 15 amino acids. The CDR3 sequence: CAWSRTSGANNEQFF. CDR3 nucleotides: TGTGCCTGGAGCCGGACTAGCGGGGCGAACAATGAGCAGTTCTTC.

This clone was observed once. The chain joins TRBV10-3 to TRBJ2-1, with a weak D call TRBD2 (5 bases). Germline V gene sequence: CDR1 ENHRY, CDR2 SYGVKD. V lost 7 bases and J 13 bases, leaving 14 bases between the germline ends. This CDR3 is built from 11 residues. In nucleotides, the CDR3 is TGTGCCATCAAAGAAATAGGACTTCAGTTCTTC. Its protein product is CAIKEIGLQFF.

The CDR3 region is CASSQAAGTGAYGYTF. The CDR3 DNA sequence: TGCGCCAGCAGCCAAGCAGCCGGGACAGGGGCCTATGGCTACACCTTC. The J gene is TRBJ1-2, the V gene TRBV4-3, with 10 bases aligning to TRBD1. Losses at the gene ends were 1 base for V and 4 bases for J; bases not matched to a gene: 6. The germline V gene encodes CDR1 LGHNA and CDR2 YSLEER. This CDR3 region has 16 residues.

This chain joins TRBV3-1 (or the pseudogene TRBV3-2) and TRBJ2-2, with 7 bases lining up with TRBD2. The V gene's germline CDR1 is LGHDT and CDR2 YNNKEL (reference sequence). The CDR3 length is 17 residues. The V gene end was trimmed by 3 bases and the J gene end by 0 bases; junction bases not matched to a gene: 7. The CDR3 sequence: CASSQQGLRANTGELFF. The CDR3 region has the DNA TGTGCCAGCAGCCAGCAGGGACTACGCGCGAACACCGGGGAGCTGTTTTTT.

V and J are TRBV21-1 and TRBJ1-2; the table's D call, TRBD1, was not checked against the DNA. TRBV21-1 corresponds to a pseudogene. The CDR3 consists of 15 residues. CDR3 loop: CASSKWTDRAEGYTF. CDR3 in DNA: TGTGCCAGCAGCAAATGGACGGACAGGGCGGAAGGCTACACCTTC.

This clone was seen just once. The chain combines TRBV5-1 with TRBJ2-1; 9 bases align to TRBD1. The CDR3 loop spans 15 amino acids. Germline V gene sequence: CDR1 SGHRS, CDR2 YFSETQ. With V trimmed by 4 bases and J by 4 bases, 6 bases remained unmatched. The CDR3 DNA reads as TGCGCCAGCAGCCAGACAGGGGGGTGGTACAATGAGCAGTTCTTC. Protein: CASSQTGGWYNEQFF.

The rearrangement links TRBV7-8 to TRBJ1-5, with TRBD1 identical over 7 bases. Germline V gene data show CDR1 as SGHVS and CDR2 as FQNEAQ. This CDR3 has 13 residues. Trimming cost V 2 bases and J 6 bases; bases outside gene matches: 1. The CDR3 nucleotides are TGTGCCAGCAGCTTAAACAGGGGTCAGCCCCAGCATTTT. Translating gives CASSLNRGQPQHF.

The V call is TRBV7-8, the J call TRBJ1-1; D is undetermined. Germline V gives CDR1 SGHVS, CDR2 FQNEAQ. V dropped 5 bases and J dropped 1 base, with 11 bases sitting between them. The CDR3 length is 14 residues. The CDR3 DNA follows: TGTGCCAGCAGCCCAGGAGGGCCGAACACTGAAGCTTTCTTT. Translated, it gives CASSPGGPNTEAFF.

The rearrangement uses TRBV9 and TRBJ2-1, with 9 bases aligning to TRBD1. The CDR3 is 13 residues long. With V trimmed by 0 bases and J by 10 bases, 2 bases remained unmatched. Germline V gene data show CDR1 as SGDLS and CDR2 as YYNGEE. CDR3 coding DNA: TGTGCCAGCAGCGTAGAGACAGGGGGAGAGCAGTTCTTC. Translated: CASSVETGGEQFF.

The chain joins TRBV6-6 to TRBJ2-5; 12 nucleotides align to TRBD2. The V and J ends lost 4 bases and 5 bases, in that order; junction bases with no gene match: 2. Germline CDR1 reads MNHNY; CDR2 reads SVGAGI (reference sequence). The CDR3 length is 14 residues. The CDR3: CASSFGTSGETQYF. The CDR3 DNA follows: TGTGCCAGCAGTTTTGGGACTAGCGGGGAGACCCAGTACTTC.

The DNA for the CDR3 is TGTGCCAGCAGCTTTACGACTATCTCCTACGAGCAGTACTTC. Protein product: CASSFTTISYEQYF. J is TRBJ2-7 and V is TRBV11-1; possibly TRBD2 for D (5 bases). Germline V lookup: CDR1 SGHAT, CDR2 FQDESV (reference sequence). The CDR3 length is 14 residues. V was trimmed by 3 bases and J by 0 bases, leaving 9 bases between them.

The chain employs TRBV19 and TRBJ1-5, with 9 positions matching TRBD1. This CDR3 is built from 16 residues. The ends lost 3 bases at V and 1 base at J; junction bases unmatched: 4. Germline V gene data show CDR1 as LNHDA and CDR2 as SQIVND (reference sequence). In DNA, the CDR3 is TGTGCCAGTAGTATCCGAACAGGGGGCAGCAATCAGCCCCAGCATTTT. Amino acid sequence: CASSIRTGGSNQPQHF.

The CDR3 sequence is CASSMLSDGEQFF. The CDR3 region has the DNA TGTGCCAGCAGCATGCTTAGCGACGGTGAGCAGTTCTTC. The V gene is TRBV11-3, the J gene TRBJ2-1; a possible D gene is TRBD2 (5 bases). CDR3 length: 13 amino acids. Trimming took off 5 bases at V and 9 bases at J, with 14 bases between the two ends. CDR1 is SGHNT and CDR2 is YENEEA in the germline V gene.

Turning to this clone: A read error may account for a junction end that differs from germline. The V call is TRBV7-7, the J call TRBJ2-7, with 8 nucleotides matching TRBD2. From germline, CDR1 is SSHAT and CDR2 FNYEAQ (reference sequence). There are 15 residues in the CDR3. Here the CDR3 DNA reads TGTGCTAGCAGCTTAGAAGAGGGACTAGGCTACGAGCAGTACTTC. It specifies CASSLEEGLGYEQYF.

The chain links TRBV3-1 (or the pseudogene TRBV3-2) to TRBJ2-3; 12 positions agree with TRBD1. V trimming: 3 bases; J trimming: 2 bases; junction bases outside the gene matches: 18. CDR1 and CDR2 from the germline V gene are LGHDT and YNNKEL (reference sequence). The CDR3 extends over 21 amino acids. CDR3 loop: CASSHHGGQGAPSPFTDTQYF. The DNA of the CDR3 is TGTGCCAGCAGCCACCACGGGGGACAGGGGGCACCTAGCCCTTTCACAGATACGCAGTATTTT.

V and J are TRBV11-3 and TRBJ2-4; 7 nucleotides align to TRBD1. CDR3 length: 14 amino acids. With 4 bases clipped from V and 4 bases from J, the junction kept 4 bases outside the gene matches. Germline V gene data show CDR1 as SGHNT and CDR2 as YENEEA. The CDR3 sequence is CASSSGQDKNIQYF. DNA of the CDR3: TGTGCCAGCAGCTCCGGACAGGATAAAAACATTCAGTACTTC.

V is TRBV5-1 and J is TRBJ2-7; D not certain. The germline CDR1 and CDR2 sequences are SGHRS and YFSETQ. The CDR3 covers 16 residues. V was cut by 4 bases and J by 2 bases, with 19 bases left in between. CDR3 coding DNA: TGCGCCAGCAGCCAAATCCGAGTCACCAAGCCCTACGAGCAGTACTTC. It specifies CASSQIRVTKPYEQYF.

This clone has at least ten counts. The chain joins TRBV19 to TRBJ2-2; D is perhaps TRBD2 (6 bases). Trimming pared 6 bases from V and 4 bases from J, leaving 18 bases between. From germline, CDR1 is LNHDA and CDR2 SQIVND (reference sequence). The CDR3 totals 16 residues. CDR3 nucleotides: TGTGCCAGTAGCAGAACCCACAGTAGCGGCACCGGGGAGCTGTTTTTT. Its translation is CASSRTHSSGTGELFF.

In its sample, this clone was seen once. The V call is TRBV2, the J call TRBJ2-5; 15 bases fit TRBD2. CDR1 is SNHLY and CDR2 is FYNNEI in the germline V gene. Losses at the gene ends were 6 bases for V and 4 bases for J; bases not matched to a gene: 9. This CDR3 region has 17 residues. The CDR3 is CASRVGLAGGLGETQYF. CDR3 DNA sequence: TGTGCCAGCAGAGTGGGACTAGCGGGGGGCCTCGGAGAGACCCAGTACTTC.